The source of this T cell receptor beta chain is a study of blood T cell repertoires in COVID-19. Study-wide context: The analysed material was cDNA or gDNA that came from T cells, B-cell-depleted T cells, or PBMCs.

CDR1 and CDR2 (germline): SGHNT, YYREEE (reference sequence). Trimming cost V 4 bases and J 4 bases; bases outside gene matches: 9. The CDR3 has 15 residues. Clones were sequenced by immunoSEQ multiplex PCR, and TCRdb holds only the in-frame ones, with some missing. The table has roughly 150,000 clones, roughly four fifths seen once. Sequencing was done on a sample of peripheral blood. The gene calls are TRBV5-4 and TRBJ2-3; 7 bases agree with TRBD2. The TCR sequence derives from a human donor in a cohort sampled during active COVID-19. CDR3 in amino acids: CASSPLKGGPDTQYF. In DNA form, the CDR3 reads TGTGCCAGCAGCCCCCTAAAGGGAGGGCCAGATACGCAGTATTTT.